This entry concerns a single T cell receptor beta chain. TCRdb's copy holds only in-frame clones and misses some; the assay was immunoSEQ multiplex PCR. Here the sample spans 650,000 to 750,000 clones, 60% to 80% being singletons. The sample comes from a study of shared clonotypes between healthy human individuals. The CDR3 consists of 16 residues. Germline assignment: CDR1 MDHEN and CDR2 SYDVKM. V was pared by 2 bases and J by 5 bases, with 18 bases between. The rearrangement links TRBV28 to TRBJ2-5; weak D call: TRBD2 (6 bases). Sequences were obtained from memory CD4+ T cells sorted from blood. The subset: CD45RA-negative fraction. The receptor's source is a woman younger than 45 in good health. CDR3 residues: CASSLGPEGGMETQYF. DNA of the CDR3: TGTGCCAGCAGTTTAGGCCCTGAGGGAGGTATGGAGACCCAGTACTTC.